The following is a TCR beta chain sequence with its context. Antigen unknown. Germline lookup yields CDR1 SGHRS and CDR2 YFSETQ. V was trimmed by 4 bases and J by 0 bases, leaving 11 bases between them. This CDR3 is built from 16 residues. These data originate in a study of T cell repertoires in cytomegalovirus infection. Turning to the study itself: Public TCR beta signatures indicated both CMV infection and matching HLA type.

TCRdb analysed the reads with MiXCR anew, one entry per CDR3 protein. The sample records around 450,000 distinct CDR3 sequences, approximately 30% being singletons. Notes on the study in general: HLA-C-restricted CMV clonotypes gave the most frequent clonotype in two of eight donors. The cumulative frequency of public TCR beta families distinguished individuals who carried CMV together with the relevant HLA.

The material sequenced was PBMCs. This sequence joins TRBV5-1 and TRBJ2-6; D call uncertain. The TCR comes from a human donor in good health (CMV status not recorded). Some clones in this sample may be carry-over from other donors' samples. CDR3: CASSVGRSSGANVLTF. The CDR3, as DNA: TGCGCCAGCAGCGTTGGACGGTCCTCTGGGGCCAACGTCCTGACTTTC.